The rows below give T cell receptor beta chains drawn from one sample of a study of blood T cell repertoires in COVID-19. Libraries were prepared by immunoSEQ multiplex PCR; TCRdb keeps only in-frame clonotypes and omits some of them. The data contain roughly 260,000 clones, about 90% of them singletons. The sequencing input was peripheral blood. The receptors shown here come from a woman aged 30 to 39 with COVID-19, enrolled during active disease. Each CDR3 is given with its conserved first and last residue. Each record gives: clone size, V gene, D gene, J gene, CDR3 protein, CDR3 DNA. The D gene is left open where the match is weak. The size field is filled for only some rows; it gives once, few, many or a size class.

.	TRBV4-1	.	TRBJ1-5	CASSQEFRGGQPQHF	TGCGCCAGCAGCCAAGAATTCAGGGGAGGGCAGCCCCAGCATTTT
.	TRBV6-2/TRBV6-3	.	TRBJ2-7	CASSYQVGAAFYEQYF	TGTGCCAGCAGTTACCAGGTGGGAGCGGCATTCTACGAGCAGTACTTC
.	TRBV27	.	TRBJ2-7	CASSSAGEGGYEQYF	TGTGCCAGCAGTTCCGCGGGAGAAGGGGGCTACGAGCAGTACTTC
.	TRBV27	TRBD2	TRBJ2-2	CASSYSSPGLVGGELFF	TGTGCCAGCAGTTACTCATCCCCGGGACTAGTCGGTGGGGAGCTGTTTTTT
.	TRBV6-5	.	TRBJ1-1	CASSPPGTEAFF	TGTGCCAGCAGCCCCCCAGGGACTGAAGCTTTCTTT
.	TRBV29-1	.	TRBJ2-5	CSGKAGETQYF	TGCAGCGGCAAGGCGGGGGAGACCCAGTACTTC
.	TRBV27	.	TRBJ2-3	CASSGGRDTQYF	TGTGCCAGCAGTGGAGGAAGGGATACGCAGTATTTT
.	TRBV28	TRBD1	TRBJ1-2	CASSSRDRGRANYGYTF	TGTGCCAGCAGCTCTCGGGACAGGGGCCGAGCTAACTATGGCTACACCTTC
.	TRBV6-2/TRBV6-3	TRBD2	TRBJ2-5	CASSYRSGLPGQETQYF	TGTGCCAGCAGTTACCGCTCGGGACTACCAGGACAAGAGACCCAGTACTTC
.	TRBV2	TRBD2	TRBJ2-7	CASDPGLRASGEQYF	TGTGCCAGCGACCCGGGACTACGGGCTTCGGGGGAGCAGTACTTC
.	TRBV2	.	TRBJ1-2	CASSTANYGYTF	TGTGCCAGCAGTACAGCTAACTATGGCTACACCTTC
.	TRBV5-5	.	TRBJ1-6	CASSSLRIDNSPLHF	TGTGCCAGCAGCTCCCTACGAATAGATAATTCACCCCTCCACTTT
.	TRBV7-6	.	TRBJ1-5	CASSPAGVNQPQHF	TGTGCCAGCAGCCCCGCAGGGGTCAATCAGCCCCAGCATTTT
.	TRBV11-2	.	TRBJ2-1	CASSLVLGQGILNEQFF	TGTGCCAGCAGCTTAGTGTTGGGCCAGGGGATTCTAAATGAGCAGTTCTTC
.	TRBV12-3/TRBV12-4	.	TRBJ1-5	CASSLQSDQPQHF	TGTGCCAGCAGTTTACAATCGGATCAGCCCCAGCATTTT
.	TRBV3-1/TRBV3-2	.	TRBJ1-2	CASSQASGEGGYTF	TGTGCCAGCAGCCAAGCCTCAGGGGAAGGGGGCTACACCTTC
.	TRBV14	TRBD2	TRBJ2-7	CASSQTPGRSAGEGYEQYF	TGTGCCAGCAGCCAAACCCCCGGGCGTTCGGCGGGAGAGGGGTACGAGCAGTACTTC
.	TRBV29-1	TRBD2	TRBJ2-2	CSAGRGANTGELFF	TGCAGCGCCGGCCGGGGGGCGAACACCGGGGAGCTGTTTTTT
few	TRBV4-1	TRBD2	TRBJ2-1	CASSQAAGVRDEQFF	TGCGCCAGCAGCCAAGCTGCGGGAGTGAGGGATGAGCAGTTCTTC
.	TRBV5-1	.	TRBJ2-7	CASSFNSGGSEQYF	TGCGCCAGCAGCTTTAATTCTGGGGGGAGCGAGCAGTACTTC
once	TRBV2	.	TRBJ1-5	CASRDTNQPQHF	TGTGCCAGCAGGGACACTAATCAGCCCCAGCATTTT
.	TRBV4-1	TRBD1	TRBJ1-5	CASSQDLVDRGLPQHF	TGCGCCAGCAGCCAAGATCTGGTGGACAGGGGTTTGCCCCAGCATTTT
.	TRBV10-3	.	TRBJ1-1	CAISASRANTEAFF	TGTGCCATCAGTGCGTCCAGGGCGAACACTGAAGCTTTCTTT
.	TRBV7-8	.	TRBJ2-3	CASSLVGGGTHTDTQYF	TGTGCCAGCAGCTTAGTGGGTGGCGGGACGCACACAGATACGCAGTATTTT
few	TRBV7-9	.	TRBJ2-7	CASSSPWTEAYEQYF	TGTGCCAGCAGCTCCCCGTGGACAGAAGCCTACGAGCAGTACTTC
.	TRBV7-8	.	TRBJ2-7	CASSPSRGAKEQYF	TGTGCCAGCAGCCCCAGCCGTGGGGCCAAGGAGCAGTACTTC
.	TRBV28	.	TRBJ2-7	CASKDSSYEQYF	TGTGCCAGCAAGGACAGCTCCTACGAGCAGTACTTC
once	TRBV6-4	TRBD1	TRBJ2-5	CASSETGDPQETQYF	TGTGCCAGCAGTGAGACAGGGGATCCACAAGAGACCCAGTACTTC
.	TRBV10-3	TRBD2	TRBJ2-7	CATGLAGGQGYEQYF	TGTGCCACGGGACTAGCGGGAGGGCAAGGGTACGAGCAGTACTTC
.	TRBV6-6	.	TRBJ2-5	CASSLLAGQETQYF	TGTGCCAGCAGTTTGCTAGCTGGGCAAGAGACCCAGTACTTC
.	TRBV29-1	.	TRBJ1-2	CSVEDFIGEEDYGYTF	TGCAGCGTTGAAGATTTTATCGGGGAAGAGGACTATGGCTACACCTTC
.	TRBV7-9	TRBD2	TRBJ2-7	CASSLVRLAGNEQYF	TGTGCCAGCAGCTTAGTCAGGCTAGCGGGAAACGAGCAGTACTTC
.	TRBV28	.	TRBJ1-1	CAGSPSGTEAFF	TGTGCCGGCAGCCCCTCAGGGACTGAAGCTTTCTTT
.	TRBV5-5	.	TRBJ1-2	CASSVNLGRTYGYTF	TGTGCCAGCAGCGTCAATCTGGGGCGGACATATGGCTACACCTTC
.	TRBV5-4	.	TRBJ2-2	CASSLAGHSFGVTGELFF	TGTGCCAGCAGCTTGGCGGGACACAGCTTTGGGGTCACCGGGGAGCTGTTTTTT
.	TRBV6-1	TRBD1	TRBJ1-6	CASSEILGQGGSPLHF	TGTGCCAGCAGTGAAATCTTGGGACAGGGCGGCTCACCCCTCCACTTT
.	TRBV20-1	.	TRBJ2-2	CSASLIGELFF	TGCAGTGCTAGCCTAATCGGGGAGCTGTTTTTT
.	TRBV7-2	TRBD1	TRBJ2-5	CASSRDRGETQYF	TGTGCCAGCAGCCGCGACAGGGGAGAGACCCAGTACTTC
once	TRBV28	.	TRBJ1-4	CASSYVRTVPREKLFF	TGTGCCAGCAGTTACGTAAGGACAGTTCCCCGTGAAAAACTGTTTTTT
.	TRBV11-2	TRBD2	TRBJ2-1	CASSLRLFAGVYNEQFF	TGTGCCAGCAGCTTACGGCTGTTTGCGGGAGTCTACAATGAGCAGTTCTTC
.	TRBV28	TRBD1	TRBJ2-3	CASSLTGGPTDTQYF	TGTGCCAGCAGTTTGACAGGGGGTCCCACAGATACGCAGTATTTT